The 9 T cell receptor beta chains reported below all come from one sample, sequenced in a study of CD8+CD57+ T cells in acquired aplastic anemia. The authors sequenced patients whose flow cytometry had shown CD8+CD57+ cell expansion. TCR beta VDJ and CDR3 profiling used genomic DNA as template. MiXCR, run by TCRdb on the reads, gives a single entry per CDR3 protein. In the table there are 160,000 or so distinct CDR3 sequences, around 52% of which are singletons. The sequenced material came from sorted CD4+, CD8+, or CD8+CD57+ T cells (not recorded which) from PBMCs. The receptors come from a human donor with aplastic anemia.

This clonotype was seen a single time. Being one base from a much bigger clone, this may be a read error. The chain is built from TRBV12-3 or TRBV12-4 and TRBJ1-1, with no clear D. The CDR3 loop spans 14 amino acids. The CDR3 spells CACSFGPSNAEAFF. CDR3 nucleotides: TGTGCCTGCAGTTTCGGGCCTTCAAACGCTGAAGCTTTCTTT.

This clonotype was seen ten or more times. The rearrangement uses TRBV7-2 and TRBJ2-7, with D perhaps matching TRBD1 or TRBD2 (5 bases each). Germline V gives CDR1 SGHTA, CDR2 FQGNSA. This CDR3 has 15 residues. Between the trimmed V and J ends, which lost 0 bases and 6 bases, there was a span of 15 bases. The CDR3 loop is CASSLALRGWAEQYF. DNA for the CDR3: TGTGCCAGCAGCTTAGCGCTGAGGGGCTGGGCCGAGCAGTACTTC. Looking up the rest from reference TRBV7-2 and TRBJ2-7 gives the full variable domain: GAGVSQSPSNKVTEKGKDVELRCDPISGHTALYWYRQSLGQGLEFLIYFQGNSAPDKSGLPSDRFSAERTGGSVSTLTIQRTQQEDSAVYLCASSLALRGWAEQYFGPGTRLTVT.

The chain couples TRBV25-1 to TRBJ2-5; possible D gene TRBD1, 5 bases. The V gene lost 2 bases and the J gene lost 1 base, with 17 bases spanning the gap. From germline, CDR1 is MGHDK and CDR2 SYGVNS. CDR3 length equals 17 residues. The CDR3 DNA follows: TGTGCCAGCAGTGAAGCTCAGTGGAACAGGCTCCAAGAGACCCAGTACTTC. Translated: CASSEAQWNRLQETQYF.

This clonotype has only a few counts. The chain combines TRBV3-1 with TRBJ1-5; TRBD1 agrees at 8 bases. Germline CDR1 and CDR2: LGHDT and YNNKEL (reference sequence). J gave up 1 base and V 1 base, and 9 bases lay outside the gene matches. The CDR3 extends over 18 amino acids. The DNA for the CDR3 is TGTGCCAGCAGCCAAGTACCTTCAGGGGGCGAGAGCAATCAGCCCCAGCATTTT. Residues: CASSQVPSGGESNQPQHF.

There are many counts of this clonotype. The V call is TRBV7-3, the J call TRBJ2-6; tentative D call: TRBD1 (6 bases). V was clipped by 5 bases and J by 1 base, with 12 bases between them. The germline V gene encodes CDR1 SGHTA and CDR2 FQGTGA. The CDR3 is 16 amino acids. The CDR3 nucleotides are TGTGCCAGCAGCCCGGACAGACCTTCTGGGGCCAACGTCCTGACTTTC. It yields the protein CASSPDRPSGANVLTF.

This clonotype has at least ten counts. The V and J genes are TRBV4-1 and TRBJ2-7; 7 bases map to TRBD1. CDR3 length: 16 residues. Germline-derived CDR1 and CDR2 are MGHRA and YSYEKL. V gave up 1 base and J gave up 0 bases; unmatched junction bases: 6. The CDR3: CASSQAPGQSSYEQYF. In DNA, the CDR3 is TGCGCCAGCAGCCAAGCTCCGGGACAGAGCTCCTACGAGCAGTACTTC.

This CDR3 reads CASSLAPGQGPTYNEQFF. The CDR3 nucleotides read TGTGCCAGCAGTTTAGCGCCAGGACAGGGTCCTACCTACAATGAGCAGTTCTTC. The chain has TRBV12-3 or TRBV12-4 and TRBJ2-1, with TRBD1 identical over 8 bases. V lost 0 bases and J lost 2; bases outside the gene matches: 9. The CDR3 spans 18 residues.

In this sample, this clonotype turned up many times. This CDR3 reads CASSITGNSYEQYF. The CDR3 region has the DNA TGTGCCAGTAGTATTACAGGTAACTCCTACGAGCAGTACTTC. This sequence joins TRBV19 and TRBJ2-7; D is possibly TRBD1 (5 bases). Germline values: CDR1 LNHDA, CDR2 SQIVND (reference sequence). This CDR3 comprises 14 residues. V dropped 3 bases and J dropped 0 bases, with 9 bases sitting between them. The complete variable domain, with remaining parts taken from reference TRBV19 and TRBJ2-7, reads DGGITQSPKYLFRKEGQNVTLSCEQNLNHDAMYWYRQDPGQGLRLIYYSQIVNDFQKGDIAEGYSVSREKKESFPLTVTSAQKNPTAFYLCASSITGNSYEQYFGPGTRLTVT.

The chain is built from TRBV7-9 and TRBJ1-1; D is unclear. Germline V CDR1 and CDR2: SEHNR, FQNEAQ (reference sequence). CDR3 length equals 13 residues. V lost 6 bases, J lost 2 bases, and 10 bases lay in between. CDR3 sequence (DNA): TGTGCCAGCAGTCGGGGTACTAACACTGAAGCTTTCTTT. Protein sequence: CASSRGTNTEAFF.